This TCR beta chain was retrieved from a study of T-cell reconstitution after alpha-beta-depleted transplantation in children. A library of TCRbeta sequences, prepared with unique molecular identifiers, was generated. Via MiXCR, TCRdb re-called the PCR reads, giving one row per CDR3 protein. This table holds 750,000 to 950,000 distinct CDR3 sequences, about 15% found once. Germline loops: CDR1 SEHNR, CDR2 FQNEAQ (reference sequence). The CDR3 sequence is 16 residues long. V was pared by 6 bases and J by 0 bases, with 16 bases between. The clonotype originates from a male patient younger than 18 who had a stem cell transplant for acute lymphoblastic leukemia, so the T cells may come from the graft donor. The material was PBMCs, mostly from graft donor cells, obtained 360 days after TCRalphabeta/CD19-depleted stem cell transplant. The V gene is TRBV7-9, the J gene TRBJ2-3, with D maybe TRBD2 (6 bases). DNA for the CDR3: TGTGCCAGCAGGTCGCATGGAGGGCGGAGCACAGATACGCAGTATTTT. Translating it yields CASRSHGGRSTDTQYF.